This T cell receptor (beta chain) was observed in a study of blood T cell repertoires in COVID-19. V was clipped by 4 bases and J by 0 bases; unmatched bases: 12. CDR1 is SGDLS and CDR2 is YYNGEE in the germline V gene. The CDR3 extends over 19 amino acids. Some clones are missing from TCRdb's copy, which holds only in-frame ones; the method was immunoSEQ multiplex PCR. The sample has approximately 300,000 clones; approximately 85% are singletons. The sequence came from a woman between 45 and 60 years old with acute or convalescent COVID-19. The sequencing input was peripheral blood. The chain is built from TRBV9 and TRBJ2-1, with TRBD2 identical over 11 bases. DNA for the CDR3: TGTGCCAGCAGCATAGGGACTAGCGGAGCGTTAAGCTCCTACAATGAGCAGTTCTTC. Its translation is CASSIGTSGALSSYNEQFF.